The rows below give T cell receptor beta chains drawn from one sample of a study of shared T cell receptors in the human thymus. Some clones are missing from TCRdb's copy, which holds only in-frame ones; the method was immunoSEQ multiplex PCR. This table has approximately 730,000 clones, roughly 88% appearing once. These data were also reused for a study on human thymus T cells.

Sequencing used thymocytes. The receptors were sampled from a girl under three years old with a congenital heart defect. CDR3s include the opening cysteine and the closing phenylalanine or tryptophan. Each record gives: J gene, V gene, clone size, D gene, CDR3 protein, CDR3 DNA. A D gene is named only where the DNA matches it firmly. Clone size, where shown, is once, few, many, or a class for clones that have expanded.

>TRBJ1-1|TRBV27|.|TRBD1
CASSPARDRVRRNTEAFF
TGTGCCAGCAGTCCCGCTCGGGACAGGGTTCGGAGGAACACTGAAGCTTTCTTT
>TRBJ2-3|TRBV7-2|once|TRBD2
CASTFGRTSRTDTQYF
TGTGCCAGCACCTTCGGGCGGACTAGCAGGACAGATACGCAGTATTTT
>TRBJ1-2|TRBV19|once|TRBD1
CASSIPDRVGYTF
TGTGCCAGTAGTATCCCGGACAGGGTCGGCTACACCTTC
>TRBJ2-7|TRBV14|once|.
CASSQDTRAQYEQYF
TGTGCCAGCAGCCAAGATACCAGGGCCCAATACGAGCAGTACTTC
>TRBJ1-6|TRBV9|.|.
CASSRGTFNSPLHF
TGTGCCAGCAGTCGAGGGACTTTTAATTCACCCCTCCACTTT
>TRBJ1-4|TRBV15|.|TRBD1
CATSGTGAGWEKLFF
TGTGCCACCTCCGGGACAGGGGCGGGTTGGGAAAAACTGTTTTTT
>TRBJ2-1|TRBV5-4|.|TRBD2
CASSALTSNNEQFF
TGTGCCAGCAGCGCATTGACTAGCAACAATGAGCAGTTCTTC
>TRBJ2-7|TRBV6-1|.|.
CASSLGSPYEQYF
TGTGCCAGCAGTCTAGGCAGCCCCTACGAGCAGTACTTC
>TRBJ2-5|TRBV10-3|.|TRBD1
CAISAQGKETQYF
TGTGCCATCAGTGCACAGGGGAAAGAGACCCAGTACTTC
>TRBJ2-3|TRBV27|.|TRBD2
CASSLSGERGVADTQYF
TGTGCCAGCAGTTTATCGGGTGAGCGGGGGGTCGCAGATACGCAGTATTTT
>TRBJ1-2|TRBV27|.|TRBD1
CASSFNSSGQGARDGYTF
TGTGCCAGCAGTTTTAATTCATCGGGACAGGGGGCTCGGGATGGCTACACCTTC
>TRBJ2-3|TRBV19|once|TRBD2
CASSPKALELAGGRIATDTQYF
TGTGCCAGTAGTCCAAAGGCCCTTGAACTAGCGGGGGGCCGCATCGCGACAGATACGCAGTATTTT
>TRBJ1-1|TRBV6-5|.|.
CASSEALDRAFF
TGTGCCAGCAGTGAAGCGCTGGACAGAGCTTTCTTT
>TRBJ2-4|TRBV2|.|TRBD1
CASSAHRDRKNIQYF
TGTGCCAGCAGTGCCCACCGGGACAGGAAAAACATTCAGTACTTC
>TRBJ2-7|TRBV15|.|TRBD2
CATSRDLSGSSYEQYF
TGTGCCACCAGCAGAGATCTTAGCGGGAGCTCCTACGAGCAGTACTTC
>TRBJ1-5|TRBV28|.|.
CASSQRFFQPQHF
TGTGCCAGCAGTCAGCGGTTCTTCCAGCCCCAGCATTTT
>TRBJ1-1|TRBV5-6|.|.
CASSYPGHESEAFF
TGTGCCAGCAGCTACCCGGGACACGAATCTGAAGCTTTCTTT
>TRBJ2-7|TRBV2|.|.
CASSLDRSSSYEQYF
TGTGCCAGCAGTTTAGACAGATCAAGCTCCTACGAGCAGTACTTC
>TRBJ2-7|TRBV13|.|TRBD1
CASSLEGGRYEQYF
TGTGCCAGCAGCTTAGAAGGGGGCAGGTACGAGCAGTACTTC
>TRBJ2-7|TRBV14|.|.
CASSQEEQGPYEQYF
TGTGCCAGCAGCCAAGAGGAACAGGGTCCCTACGAGCAGTACTTC
>TRBJ2-7|TRBV30|.|.
CAWSVPEASSYEQYF
TGTGCCTGGAGTGTACCGGAGGCTAGCTCCTACGAGCAGTACTTC
>TRBJ1-6|TRBV28|.|.
CASSPPGWLRGPLHF
TGTGCCAGCAGCCCCCCCGGGTGGCTCAGGGGACCCCTCCACTTT
>TRBJ1-1|TRBV29-1|few|.
CSVDERNTEAFF
TGCAGCGTTGACGAGAGGAACACTGAAGCTTTCTTT
>TRBJ2-7|TRBV29-1|.|TRBD2
CSVGGGFLEGYEQYF
TGCAGCGTTGGGGGGGGTTTCCTGGAGGGTTACGAGCAGTACTTC
>TRBJ1-2|TRBV11-2|.|.
CASSLGGVRAYGYTF
TGTGCCAGCAGCTTGGGCGGGGTGAGGGCCTATGGCTACACCTTC